The 30 T cell receptor beta chains reported below all come from one sample, sequenced in a study of beta chain features in type 1 diabetes. Expressed TCRB transcripts got sequenced, as all isolated RNA was reverse transcribed. Sequencing used immunoSEQ multiplex PCR; TCRdb keeps in-frame clones, though not all of them. The table has roughly 300,000 clones, 8% seen once; the top ten hold 0.44%. The sample was central memory CD4+ T cells from blood. These receptors were taken from a woman between 18 and 30 years old in good health.

The rearrangement uses TRBV20-1 and TRBJ2-1; maybe TRBD1 (5 bases). Germline V gives CDR1 DFQATT, CDR2 SNEGSKA (reference sequence). V shed 3 bases and J shed 10 bases, with 10 bases lying between them. CDR3 length: 11 residues. The CDR3 region is CSASETVEQFF. Written as DNA, the CDR3 is TGCAGTGCTAGTGAGACAGTCGAGCAGTTCTTC.

This clone has only a few counts. This chain links TRBV11-2 with TRBJ2-1; D remains ambiguous. CDR1 is SGHAT, CDR2 FQNNGV, per germline. CDR3 length equals 13 residues. The V end was cut by 3 bases, the J end by 6 bases, with 9 bases between. In DNA form, the CDR3 reads TGTGCCAGCAGCTTTGAGCGAAGCAATGAGCAGTTCTTC. Amino acid sequence: CASSFERSNEQFF.

This clone has only a few counts. The chain uses TRBV25-1 and TRBJ1-2; TRBD1 agrees at 7 bases. Germline V gives CDR1 MGHDK, CDR2 SYGVNS. The CDR3 consists of 15 residues. The J segment lost 4 bases and the V segment lost 4 bases, leaving 9 bases of the junction unmatched. DNA of the CDR3: TGTGCCAGCAGTGGGGGGGACAGCGCCTCCTATGGCTACACCTTC. This codes for CASSGGDSASYGYTF.

This clone was detected many times. The V and J genes are TRBV6-6 and TRBJ1-5; D is unresolved. CDR1 and CDR2 from the germline V gene are MNHNY and SVGAGI (reference sequence). Trimming left V 2 bases short and J 6 bases short, with 8 bases between. This CDR3 spans 13 amino acids. CDR3 nucleotide sequence: TGTGCCAGCAGTTACGATCCCAGTCAGCCCCAGCATTTT. It encodes CASSYDPSQPQHF.

The chain recombines TRBV7-9 with TRBJ2-3; TRBD2 matches 12 bases. This CDR3 contains 19 residues. J was trimmed by 3 bases and V by 5 bases; bases with no gene match: 15. Per germline, CDR1 SEHNR and CDR2 FQNEAQ (reference sequence). The CDR3 DNA is TGTGCCAGCAGCCATAAAACTGGACTAGCGGGATATAGGACAGATACGCAGTATTTT. This gives the protein CASSHKTGLAGYRTDTQYF.

This clone came up a few times. The chain recombines TRBV6-5 with TRBJ2-5; the D gene could be TRBD1 or TRBD2 (5 bases each). CDR1 is MNHEY and CDR2 is SVGAGI in the germline V gene. The germline V and J ends were trimmed by 9 bases and 5 bases, with 13 bases remaining between them. The CDR3 runs to 12 residues. The CDR3 sequence is CASEGSGETQYF. CDR3 nucleotides: TGTGCCAGTGAGGGGTCGGGGGAGACCCAGTACTTC.

This clone has more than one count but fewer than ten. The chain is built from TRBV5-4 and TRBJ1-1; D is unclear. V lost 1 base, J lost 7 bases, and 11 bases lay in between. This CDR3 is 13 amino acids long. CDR1 and CDR2 (germline): SGHNT, YYREEE (reference sequence). The CDR3 is CASSLQAGNEAFF. The CDR3 DNA reads as TGTGCCAGCAGCTTGCAGGCAGGAAATGAAGCTTTCTTT.

The chain joins TRBV27 to TRBJ2-2; TRBD1 matches 7 bases. The V and J ends lost 3 bases and 4 bases, in that order; junction bases with no gene match: 5. This CDR3 has 15 amino acids. Germline CDR1 reads MNHEY; CDR2 reads SMNVEV (reference sequence). Here the CDR3 DNA reads TGTGCCAGCAGTTTCCACAGGGGTGGCACCGGGGAGCTGTTTTTT. This translates into CASSFHRGGTGELFF.

The V and J genes are TRBV7-2 and TRBJ2-5, with 7 bases aligning to TRBD1. The germline CDR1 and CDR2 sequences are SGHTA and FQGNSA. V lost 3 bases and J lost 5; bases outside the gene matches: 6. The CDR3 sequence is 14 residues long. In DNA form, the CDR3 reads TGTGCCAGCAGCTTGGCGACAGGGTGGGAGACCCAGTACTTC. This encodes CASSLATGWETQYF. The variable domain in full, completed from reference TRBV7-2 and TRBJ2-5, reads GAGVSQSPSNKVTEKGKDVELRCDPISGHTALYWYRQSLGQGLEFLIYFQGNSAPDKSGLPSDRFSAERTGGSVSTLTIQRTQQEDSAVYLCASSLATGWETQYFGPGTRLLVL.

In this sample, this clone turned up a few times. The V gene is TRBV6-1, the J gene TRBJ2-3, with D perhaps matching TRBD2 (5 bases). Trimming removed 10 bases at V and 2 bases at J, with 13 bases between. Germline loops: CDR1 MNHNS, CDR2 SASEGT. The length of the CDR3 is 13 residues. Here the CDR3 reads CATLGANTDTQYF. CDR3 DNA: TGTGCCACCCTGGGAGCCAACACAGATACGCAGTATTTT.

The chain recombines TRBV9 with TRBJ2-1; 14 positions match TRBD2. The CDR3 spans 15 residues. V shed 0 bases and J 9 bases; nucleotides not matched to a gene: 2. Germline CDR1 reads SGDLS; CDR2 reads YYNGEE. In DNA, the CDR3 is TGTGCCAGCAGCGTAGGGGGACTAGCGGGAGTTGAGCAGTTCTTC. It encodes CASSVGGLAGVEQFF. Full variable domain (rest looked up from reference TRBV9 and TRBJ2-1): DSGVTQTPKHLITATGQRVTLRCSPRSGDLSVYWYQQSLDQGLQFLIQYYNGEERAKGNILERFSAQQFPDLHSELNLSSLELGDSALYFCASSVGGLAGVEQFFGPGTRLTVL.

This clone occurred a few times. The rearrangement links TRBV7-6 to TRBJ2-5; 7 positions agree with TRBD1. V trimming: 3 bases; J trimming: 4 bases; junction bases outside the gene matches: 8. CDR3 size: 15 residues. Germline lookup yields CDR1 SGHVS and CDR2 FNYEAQ. The CDR3 DNA reads TGTGCCAGCAGCTTCAGACAGGGAGAAGGAGAGACCCAGTACTTC. It is translated as CASSFRQGEGETQYF.

The sample holds many counts of this clone. J is TRBJ2-1 and V is TRBV6-6, with D possibly TRBD2 on 5 matching bases. V was clipped by 4 bases and J by 3 bases, with 13 bases between them. The CDR3 is made up of 15 amino acids. The germline V gene has CDR1 MNHNY and CDR2 SVGAGI (reference sequence). CDR3 protein: CASSLERGSYNEQFF. The CDR3, as DNA: TGTGCCAGCAGTTTGGAGAGAGGGAGCTACAATGAGCAGTTCTTC.

This clone was picked up a small number of times. The V gene is TRBV20-1, the J gene TRBJ1-2; D call uncertain. This CDR3 has 11 amino acids. V was clipped by 4 bases and J by 3 bases, with 6 bases between them. The V gene's germline CDR1 is DFQATT and CDR2 SNEGSKA (reference sequence). The CDR3 nucleotides read TGCAGTGCTAAGAAACACTATGGCTACACCTTC. Amino acid sequence: CSAKKHYGYTF.

This clone was recorded a few times. The V call is TRBV6-5, the J call TRBJ2-2; possibly TRBD1 for D (6 bases). V lost 2 bases to trimming and J lost 5 bases, with 12 bases between them. Germline V gene sequence: CDR1 MNHEY, CDR2 SVGAGI. CDR3 size: 15 residues. Written as DNA, the CDR3 is TGTGCCAGCAGTTACCCCGGACAGTTAACCGGGGAGCTGTTTTTT. Translating gives CASSYPGQLTGELFF.

The chain joins TRBV28 to TRBJ1-4; 7 nucleotides match TRBD1. Germline V gives CDR1 MDHEN, CDR2 SYDVKM. J was trimmed by 8 bases and V by 5 bases; bases with no gene match: 11. The CDR3 covers 15 residues. The DNA for the CDR3 is TGTGCCAGCAGTAATTTACAGGGGCGGGCGGAAAAACTGTTTTTT. This encodes CASSNLQGRAEKLFF.

This clone has a handful of counts. Distinct nucleotide sequences in the sample also encode this CDR3. The chain combines TRBV18 with TRBJ2-7; 7 bases match TRBD1. The CDR3 spans 14 residues. Germline lookup yields CDR1 KGHSH and CDR2 LQKENI. The V segment lost 6 bases and the J segment 0 bases; nucleotides outside the gene matches: 5. CDR3 DNA: TGTGCCAGCTCGCCGGGACAGACCTCCTACGAGCAGTACTTC. This codes for CASSPGQTSYEQYF.

This clone showed up just a few times. The chain uses TRBV6-4 and TRBJ2-5, with a possible D match to TRBD1 (5 bases). Germline V gene data show CDR1 as MRHNA and CDR2 as SNTAGT. The CDR3 extends over 13 amino acids. Trimming removed 4 bases at V and 5 bases at J, with 11 bases between. CDR3 DNA: TGTGCCAGCAGTGTCCTCCCAGGGGAGACCCAGTACTTC. Its protein product is CASSVLPGETQYF.

V gene TRBV4-3 combines with J gene TRBJ1-1; 7 bases align to TRBD1. The germline CDR1 and CDR2 sequences are LGHNA and YSLEER. V lost 2 bases, J lost 7 bases, and 1 base stayed unmatched. The CDR3 length is 12 residues. The CDR3 DNA reads TGCGCCAGCAGCCAAAACAGGGGTGAAGCTTTCTTT. It specifies CASSQNRGEAFF.

This clone occurred a few times. CDR3 region: CASSYAGTSGSEQFF. The CDR3 region has the DNA TGTGCCAGCAGCTACGCCGGGACTAGCGGGAGTGAGCAGTTCTTC. This sequence joins TRBV7-2 and TRBJ2-1; 14 bases fit TRBD2. CDR3 length: 15 residues. Germline V gene data show CDR1 as SGHTA and CDR2 as FQGNSA. V lost 4 bases, J lost 9 bases, and 5 bases stayed unmatched.

This clone was counted a few times. The junction does not match germline at one end; this may be a read error. The chain has TRBV7-7 and TRBJ2-1; the D gene is possibly TRBD1 (6 bases). This CDR3 is built from 14 residues. CDR1 and CDR2 from the germline V gene are SSHAT and FNYEAQ (reference sequence). The CDR3 sequence is CASSLDRTDNEQFF. The CDR3 nucleotides read TGTGCTAGCAGCTTAGACAGGACTGACAATGAGCAGTTCTTC.

V usage is TRBV7-9 and J usage is TRBJ2-2; 7 bases match TRBD1. The CDR3 runs to 13 residues. The germline V gene encodes CDR1 SEHNR and CDR2 FQNEAQ (reference sequence). V gave up 5 bases and J gave up 8 bases; unmatched junction bases: 5. The CDR3 bases are TGTGCCAGCAGCCCCGACAGGGCTGGGGAGCTGTTTTTT. Translating gives CASSPDRAGELFF.

The chain employs TRBV7-2 and TRBJ1-2; D ambiguous. The CDR3 covers 16 residues. Per germline, CDR1 SGHTA and CDR2 FQGNSA. The V end was cut by 2 bases, the J end by 3 bases, with 16 bases between. This CDR3 reads CASSLSSLVSHYGYTF. The CDR3 DNA is TGTGCCAGCAGCTTATCTAGCCTAGTTTCGCACTATGGCTACACCTTC.

This clone has more than one count but fewer than ten. V is TRBV4-3 and J is TRBJ2-1, with 13 bases lining up with TRBD2. This CDR3 is 19 amino acids long. Germline trimming cut 0 bases from V and 6 bases from J; bases unmatched to any gene: 11. Germline V gene lookup returns CDR1 LGHNA and CDR2 YSLEER. The CDR3 DNA reads TGCGCCAGCAGCCAAGATCCCCCTCAACTAGCGGGAGGGTGCAATGAGCAGTTCTTC. As protein: CASSQDPPQLAGGCNEQFF.

This clone appeared a few times. The genes are TRBV28 and TRBJ2-5; a weak D match, TRBD1 (5 bases). The CDR3 has 15 amino acids. Germline lookup yields CDR1 MDHEN and CDR2 SYDVKM. V lost 4 bases and J 1 base, leaving 13 bases between the germline ends. The CDR3 loop is CASSSRVGIQETQYF. DNA of the CDR3: TGTGCCAGCAGTTCCAGGGTGGGCATCCAAGAGACCCAGTACTTC.

This clone was detected many times. The chain joins TRBV27 to TRBJ2-5; the D gene is possibly TRBD2 (6 bases). This CDR3 comprises 12 residues. V lost 3 bases, J lost 6 bases, and 8 bases lay in between. Germline V lookup: CDR1 MNHEY, CDR2 SMNVEV (reference sequence). CDR3 coding DNA: TGTGCCAGCAGTTTTCGGGGGAAGACCCAGTACTTC. It specifies CASSFRGKTQYF.

In DNA, the CDR3 is TGTGCCATCAGCTGGGCTGGCCAAGAGACCCAGTACTTC. This sequence encodes CAISWAGQETQYF. The chain employs TRBV10-3 and TRBJ2-5; D remains ambiguous. V lost 6 bases and J lost 1, with 9 bases in between. The CDR3 covers 13 residues. Germline V gene data show CDR1 as ENHRY and CDR2 as SYGVKD.

This clone has a count of ten or more. The chain couples TRBV6-5 to TRBJ2-7; TRBD1 is a possible D gene (6 bases). V shed 0 bases and J shed 3 bases, with 12 bases lying between them. The CDR3 loop spans 15 amino acids. The germline V gene has CDR1 MNHEY and CDR2 SVGAGI. The CDR3 bases are TGTGCCAGCAGTTACTCGGTGACAGGCAGCTACGAGCAGTACTTC. Translating gives CASSYSVTGSYEQYF.

The V and J genes are TRBV28 and TRBJ2-3; D gene unclear. Germline V CDR1 and CDR2: MDHEN, SYDVKM. The CDR3 contains 15 residues. V was pared by 5 bases and J by 0 bases, with 12 bases between. The CDR3 DNA reads TGTGCCAGCAGTACCCTACTGGAGAGCACAGATACGCAGTATTTT. Protein product: CASSTLLESTDTQYF.

The chain recombines TRBV14 with TRBJ2-1; 11 bases agree with TRBD2. The germline gives CDR1 SGHDN, CDR2 FVKESK. The CDR3 is 16 amino acids. Germline trimming cut 2 bases from V and 5 bases from J; bases unmatched to any gene: 5. The CDR3, as DNA: TGTGCCAGCAGCCAACGACCGGGACTAGCGGACAATGAGCAGTTCTTC. Translated: CASSQRPGLADNEQFF.